This is a list of T cell receptor beta chains from one sample in a study of T cells after yellow fever vaccination. TCRdb re-analysed the 5' RACE reads in MiXCR, keeping a single row per CDR3 protein. The sample lists approximately 610,000 distinct CDR3 sequences; around 16% were seen once. The material was PBMCs, obtained 4 to 5 days after the first yellow fever vaccination. Source of these receptors: a man younger than 35 who received the YFV17D yellow fever vaccine. CDR3s leave out the opening cysteine and the closing phenylalanine or tryptophan.

J,V,CDR3
TRBJ2-1,TRBV5-1,ASSLAPAGGWNEQF
TRBJ2-1,TRBV12-3/TRBV12-4,ASSPWRGEFYNEQF
TRBJ2-5,TRBV6-6,ASSIVRETQY
TRBJ2-5,TRBV5-1,ASKSLVSETQY
TRBJ1-1,TRBV4-2,ASSQGKTLGNTEAF
TRBJ1-2,TRBV20-1,SARGPSTGSGYGYT
TRBJ2-5,TRBV7-9,ASSLVGGFGTQY
TRBJ1-1,TRBV7-3,ASSPQQGTEAF
TRBJ2-5,TRBV7-9,ASSLVGGTETQY
TRBJ2-3,TRBV7-2,ASSSSGGPEADTQY
TRBJ1-3,TRBV7-9,ASSDRDRPVNTIY
TRBJ2-1,TRBV29-1,SVDFRDRGEQF
TRBJ2-3,TRBV7-8,ASIPGGPRTDTQY
TRBJ2-1,TRBV5-1,ASSWRSTGTGNEQF
TRBJ1-2,TRBV5-8,ASSFSGGYDGYT
TRBJ2-2,TRBV7-2,ASSARTAGELF
TRBJ2-3,TRBV4-2,ASSQDLVGTSGRDTQY
TRBJ2-7,TRBV20-1,SASTSGEGEQY
TRBJ1-5,TRBV19,ASNLDIHNQPQH
TRBJ1-5,TRBV4-3,ASSRHRGGNQPQH
TRBJ1-2,TRBV12-3/TRBV12-4,ASSFTKYGYT
TRBJ2-3,TRBV11-2,ASSIPGGDTDTQY
TRBJ2-7,TRBV4-2,ASSQDHGNEQY
TRBJ1-4,TRBV25-1,ASGVGGLNEKLF
TRBJ2-3,TRBV5-4,ASSLLMRGADTQY
TRBJ2-7,TRBV19,ASSIVPAYEQY
TRBJ1-3,TRBV12-3/TRBV12-4,ASSLVRRGLNSGNTIY
TRBJ1-5,TRBV7-8,ASSPWGSGDGNQPQH
TRBJ1-1,TRBV10-3,AISESPLREAF
TRBJ2-6,TRBV5-1,ASSWGQASSLGANVLT
TRBJ1-1,TRBV5-4,ASTPGLLSEAF
TRBJ2-7,TRBV12-3/TRBV12-4,ASSLAGTHYEQY
TRBJ1-1,TRBV7-8,ASSSWGGNTEAF
TRBJ1-1,TRBV7-6,ASSSYRSVEAF
TRBJ2-7,TRBV4-1,ASSRGLAGEHLEQY
TRBJ2-1,TRBV19,ASNRAEASGKNEQF
TRBJ1-5,TRBV20-1,SAPHQEGVQSQH
TRBJ1-2,TRBV4-1,ASSQGWGSGYT
TRBJ2-2,TRBV4-1,ASSRNGGVTGELF
TRBJ2-1,TRBV27,ASRIGQGVIVEQF
TRBJ2-5,TRBV7-3,ASSLWTGSLAETQY
TRBJ2-3,TRBV6-1,ASRGLADTDTQY
TRBJ2-3,TRBV7-2,ASSLVRALGGDTQY
TRBJ2-3,TRBV21-1,ASSPVGQPTDTQY
TRBJ2-2,TRBV11-1,ASSPGLASGELF
TRBJ2-7,TRBV5-1,ASSVTSGGTYEQY
TRBJ2-5,TRBV11-2,ASSLVSRGTRKTQY
TRBJ2-1,TRBV10-3,AISESNSGREQF
TRBJ2-3,TRBV7-2,ASIRGGASTDTQY
TRBJ1-2,TRBV29-1,SVAPTGSYGYT
TRBJ1-5,TRBV24-1,ATSDSGQGENQPQH
TRBJ2-7,TRBV18,ASSKAGTDYEQY